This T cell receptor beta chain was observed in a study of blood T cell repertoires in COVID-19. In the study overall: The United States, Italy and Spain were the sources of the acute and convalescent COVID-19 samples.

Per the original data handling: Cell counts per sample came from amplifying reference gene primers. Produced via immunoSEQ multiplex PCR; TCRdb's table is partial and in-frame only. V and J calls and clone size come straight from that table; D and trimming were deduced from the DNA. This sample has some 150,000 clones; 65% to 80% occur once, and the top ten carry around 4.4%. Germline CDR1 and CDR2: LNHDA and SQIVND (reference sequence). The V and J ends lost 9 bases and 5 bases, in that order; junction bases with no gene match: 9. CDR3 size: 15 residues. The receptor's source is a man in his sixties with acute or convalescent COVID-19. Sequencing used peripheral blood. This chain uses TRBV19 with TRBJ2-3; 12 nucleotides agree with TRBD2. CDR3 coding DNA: TGTGCCAGCAGGTCGCTAGCGGGAGGGGTAGATACGCAGTATTTT. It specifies CASRSLAGGVDTQYF.